Listed here are 30 T cell receptor beta chains from one sample, sequenced in a study of control samples from healthy donors and cancer patients. TCRdb's copy holds only in-frame clones and misses some; the assay was immunoSEQ multiplex PCR. The sample has under 130,000 clones; around nine tenths are singletons. The sample consisted of PBMCs. Source of these receptors: a man in his 60s with lung cancer.

This chain links TRBV18 with TRBJ2-5; D not resolved. Trimming stripped 3 bases from V and 5 bases from J, with 10 bases between. Looked up from germline, CDR1 is KGHSH and CDR2 is LQKENI. CDR3 size: 13 residues. The CDR3 DNA follows: TGTGCCAGCTCACCTGTAGAACGGGAGACCCAGTACTTC. The encoded protein is CASSPVERETQYF.

The chain recombines TRBV10-2 with TRBJ1-2; TRBD1 is a possible D gene (5 bases). The CDR3 extends over 16 amino acids. V was trimmed by 0 bases and J by 0 bases, leaving 11 bases between them. Germline V gene lookup returns CDR1 WSHSY and CDR2 SAAADI. The CDR3 protein is CASSESRGRANYGYTF. DNA for the CDR3: TGCGCCAGCAGTGAGTCCCGGGGGAGGGCTAACTATGGCTACACCTTC.

The gene calls are TRBV24-1 and TRBJ2-3; D gene ambiguous. Trimming removed 4 bases at V and 1 base at J, with 14 bases between. The CDR3 consists of 16 residues. The V gene's germline CDR1 is KGHDR and CDR2 SFDVKD. The DNA of the CDR3 is TGTGCCACCAGTGACCGTTTCTTTAGGGGCACAGATACGCAGTATTTT. This gives the protein CATSDRFFRGTDTQYF.

The chain couples TRBV19 to TRBJ1-2; D remains unclear. There are 15 residues in the CDR3. Germline-derived CDR1 and CDR2 are LNHDA and SQIVND (reference sequence). V was cut by 7 bases and J by 1 base, with 16 bases left in between. CDR3 protein: CASNTDRSFNYGYTF. The CDR3 DNA sequence: TGTGCCAGTAACACCGACCGGAGCTTTAACTATGGCTACACCTTC.

This sequence joins TRBV19 and TRBJ1-5; unclear D gene. CDR1 and CDR2 from the germline V gene are LNHDA and SQIVND (reference sequence). CDR3 length equals 14 residues. V was cut by 4 bases and J by 0 bases, with 7 bases left in between. The DNA for the CDR3 is TGTGCCAGTAGTACCCAGGCTAGCAATCAGCCCCAGCATTTT. It yields the protein CASSTQASNQPQHF.

V and J are TRBV7-3 and TRBJ1-4; no reliable D call. CDR1 SGHTA and CDR2 FQGTGA come from the germline V gene. Trimming stripped 0 bases from V and 0 bases from J, with 17 bases between. The CDR3 loop spans 19 amino acids. The CDR3 loop is CASSLTQEGDRATNEKLFF. DNA of the CDR3: TGTGCCAGCAGCTTAACTCAGGAGGGAGATCGAGCAACTAATGAAAAACTGTTTTTT.

The rearrangement links TRBV6-1 to TRBJ2-2; 9 bases map to TRBD2. The V gene end was trimmed by 6 bases and the J gene end by 8 bases; junction bases not matched to a gene: 13. CDR3 size: 16 residues. Germline CDR1 is MNHNS and CDR2 is SASEGT. The CDR3 here is CASRERAGGASGELFF. CDR3 in DNA: TGTGCCAGCAGGGAAAGGGCGGGAGGGGCTTCTGGGGAGCTGTTTTTT.

J is TRBJ2-3 and V is TRBV9; TRBD2 is a possible D gene (6 bases). The V and J ends lost 2 bases and 4 bases respectively, with 8 bases between them. CDR1 and CDR2 (germline): SGDLS, YYNGEE. This CDR3 spans 13 amino acids. The DNA for the CDR3 is TGTGCCAGCAGCGTGACGGGGGCAGATACGCAGTATTTT. This gives the protein CASSVTGADTQYF.

This clone was detected only once. The chain employs TRBV6-6 and TRBJ1-3, with 8 bases that match TRBD1. This CDR3 contains 15 residues. V shed 10 bases and J 4 bases; nucleotides not matched to a gene: 12. CDR1 is MNHNY and CDR2 is SVGAGI in the germline V gene (reference sequence). DNA for the CDR3: TGTGCCACCCGGGACAGGCTAACTCTAGGAAACACCATATATTTT. Protein product: CATRDRLTLGNTIYF.

This chain uses TRBV20-1 with TRBJ2-1; D is uncertain. This CDR3 region has 10 residues. Germline V gene lookup returns CDR1 DFQATT and CDR2 SNEGSKA (reference sequence). V lost 5 bases and J 5 bases, leaving 4 bases between the germline ends. CDR3 region: CSAFNNEQFF. CDR3 nucleotide sequence: TGCAGTGCTTTTAACAATGAGCAGTTCTTC.

This chain uses TRBV2 with TRBJ1-1; D call uncertain. Trimming left V 8 bases short and J 3 bases short, with 7 bases between. The CDR3 sequence is 11 residues long. The germline V gene encodes CDR1 SNHLY and CDR2 FYNNEI. The CDR3 bases are TGTGCCAGCCGTTATTACACTGAAGCTTTCTTT. Translated: CASRYYTEAFF.

The chain employs TRBV12-3 or TRBV12-4 and TRBJ1-4; a possible D gene is TRBD1 (5 bases). The CDR3 extends over 12 amino acids. CDR3 protein: CAVSQGSRKLFF. The CDR3 bases are TGTGCAGTGTCTCAGGGTTCAAGAAAACTGTTTTTT.

About this clone itself: This specimen includes other DNA sequences encoding the same CDR3. This chain links TRBV27 with TRBJ2-1; the D is unclear. The germline CDR1 and CDR2 sequences are MNHEY and SMNVEV (reference sequence). Between the trimmed V and J ends, which lost 2 bases and 5 bases, there was a span of 7 bases. The CDR3 extends over 13 amino acids. The CDR3 sequence is CASSLGRNNEQFF. The CDR3 DNA reads TGTGCCAGCAGTTTAGGGCGGAACAATGAGCAGTTCTTC.

This clone was observed a single time. J is TRBJ1-5 and V is TRBV3-1 (or the pseudogene TRBV3-2); D not resolved. V was clipped by 0 bases and J by 0 bases, with 3 bases between them. This CDR3 contains 14 residues. Germline V gene lookup returns CDR1 LGHDT and CDR2 YNNKEL (reference sequence). The CDR3, as DNA: TGTGCCAGCAGCCAAGAGTCTAGCAATCAGCCCCAGCATTTT. Residues: CASSQESSNQPQHF.

The V gene is TRBV7-9, the J gene TRBJ1-2, with 8 bases fitting TRBD1. Trimming at V came to 6 bases and at J to 1 base, leaving 16 bases not matched to a gene. Germline V gene lookup returns CDR1 SEHNR and CDR2 FQNEAQ (reference sequence). The CDR3 loop spans 18 amino acids. CDR3 sequence (DNA): TGTGCCAGCAGTTTCCAAAAAGTGACAGGGGAGATTAACTATGGCTACACCTTC. Translated, it gives CASSFQKVTGEINYGYTF. The variable domain in full, completed from reference TRBV7-9 and TRBJ1-2, reads DTGVSQNPRHKITKRGQNVTFRCDPISEHNRLYWYRQTLGQGPEFLTYFQNEAQLEKSRLLSDRFSAERPKGSFSTLEIQRTEQGDSAMYLCASSFQKVTGEINYGYTFGSGTRLTVV.

Written as DNA, the CDR3 is TGTGCCAGCAGCTTGAACTCAGAGGGAGGCCATGGCTACACCTTC. Amino acids: CASSLNSEGGHGYTF. This chain connects TRBV7-3 to TRBJ1-2; D unresolved. The CDR3 has 15 amino acids. Germline values: CDR1 SGHTA, CDR2 FQGTGA. The V end lost 3 bases, the J end lost 6 bases, and 17 bases lay between the germline ends.

CDR3 in DNA: TGTGCCAGTAGTATAGAGTCGCCGAGGAAGGGACGGGCTAACTATGGCTACACCTTC. Its translation: CASSIESPRKGRANYGYTF. This chain joins TRBV19 and TRBJ1-2; the D gene is possibly TRBD1 (5 bases). CDR1 is LNHDA, CDR2 SQIVND, per germline (reference sequence). This CDR3 region has 19 residues. V was shortened by 0 bases and J by 0 bases, with 20 bases between the two germline ends.

About this clone itself: This specimen includes other DNA sequences encoding the same CDR3. The CDR3 region is CASSVGGESSYNSPLHF. The CDR3 DNA sequence: TGTGCCAGCAGCGTCGGCGGGGAAAGCTCCTATAATTCACCCCTCCACTTT. V gene TRBV9 combines with J gene TRBJ1-6; D remains unclear. CDR1 is SGDLS and CDR2 is YYNGEE in the germline V gene. Trimming took off 2 bases at V and 0 bases at J, with 12 bases between the two ends. The CDR3 has 17 residues.

The gene calls are TRBV5-1 and TRBJ2-1; D may be TRBD2 (5 bases). V was pared by 4 bases and J by 0 bases, with 11 bases between. Germline V gene lookup returns CDR1 SGHRS and CDR2 YFSETQ. CDR3 length: 15 residues. The CDR3 DNA follows: TGCGCCAGCAGCCCGGCGGGTAGCTCCTACAATGAGCAGTTCTTC. Amino acids: CASSPAGSSYNEQFF.

As DNA, the CDR3 is TGTGCCAGCAAGACAGGGGTTTTTTACAATGAGCAGTTCTTC. Protein product: CASKTGVFYNEQFF. V usage is TRBV6-5 and J usage is TRBJ2-1; 8 bases line up with TRBD1. Germline CDR1 MNHEY, CDR2 SVGAGI. Losses at the gene ends were 7 bases for V and 4 bases for J; bases not matched to a gene: 6. This CDR3 has 14 residues.

The V call is TRBV27, the J call TRBJ1-2; perhaps TRBD1 as D (5 bases). Germline V lookup: CDR1 MNHEY, CDR2 SMNVEV (reference sequence). V gave up 2 bases and J gave up 4 bases, with 20 bases separating them. The CDR3 runs 17 residues. CDR3 DNA: TGTGCCAGCAGTTTAGAGGGCGGTGGCAGGGCCACCTATGGCTACACCTTC. Amino acid sequence: CASSLEGGGRATYGYTF.

This chain links TRBV29-1 with TRBJ1-1; TRBD1 aligns across 7 bases. This CDR3 is 12 amino acids long. The J segment lost 6 bases and the V segment lost 7 bases, leaving 8 bases of the junction unmatched. Germline V gives CDR1 SQVTM, CDR2 ANQGSEA. The CDR3 reads CSGIQGLAEAFF. CDR3 sequence (DNA): TGCAGCGGAATACAGGGGTTGGCTGAAGCTTTCTTT.

The J gene is TRBJ2-1, the V gene TRBV6-5, with unresolved D. Per the germline V gene, CDR1 is MNHEY and CDR2 is SVGAGI. The CDR3 is 16 amino acids. V lost 0 bases and J 10 bases, leaving 19 bases between the germline ends. The CDR3 reads CASSYSSVLDTEEQFF. CDR3 nucleotides: TGTGCCAGCAGTTACTCGTCTGTATTAGATACTGAAGAGCAGTTCTTC.

The chain is built from TRBV11-2 and TRBJ1-4, with D possibly matching TRBD1 (6 bases). Trimming took off 5 bases at V and 6 bases at J, with 13 bases between the two ends. The V gene's germline CDR1 is SGHAT and CDR2 FQNNGV. This CDR3 contains 14 residues. The CDR3 region is CASSRDKGDEKLFF. The CDR3 nucleotides read TGTGCCAGCAGCCGGGACAAGGGAGATGAAAAACTGTTTTTT.

The chain links TRBV7-2 to TRBJ1-3; D is unresolved. Germline loops: CDR1 SGHTA, CDR2 FQGNSA. This CDR3 contains 16 residues. V was pared by 2 bases and J by 0 bases, with 11 bases between. The CDR3: CASSLIGGLSGNTIYF. CDR3 bases: TGTGCCAGCAGCTTAATTGGTGGCCTCTCTGGAAACACCATATATTTT.

V usage is TRBV6-6 and J usage is TRBJ2-3; tentatively, D is TRBD1 (5 bases). The CDR3 runs 11 residues. V was pared by 8 bases and J by 3 bases, with 6 bases between. Germline V gives CDR1 MNHNY, CDR2 SVGAGI (reference sequence). CDR3 amino acids: CASGATDTQYF. CDR3 nucleotides: TGTGCCAGCGGGGCGACAGATACGCAGTATTTT.

The table lists this clone with a count of one. The chain has TRBV5-4 and TRBJ2-3; no definite D call. V was clipped by 1 base and J by 0 bases, with 18 bases between them. Germline V gene sequence: CDR1 SGHNT, CDR2 YYREEE (reference sequence). CDR3 length equals 18 residues. CDR3 residues: CASSLYSGRQESTDTQYF. The CDR3 coding sequence is TGTGCCAGCAGCTTGTACTCCGGGCGGCAGGAGAGCACAGATACGCAGTATTTT. Full variable domain (missing parts from reference TRBV5-4 and TRBJ2-3): ETGVTQSPTHLIKTRGQQVTLRCSSQSGHNTVSWYQQALGQGPQFIFQYYREEENGRGNFPPRFSGLQFPNYSSELNVNALELDDSALYLCASSLYSGRQESTDTQYFGPGTRLTVL.

This rearrangement joins TRBV18 to TRBJ1-5; 8 nucleotides match TRBD1. CDR3 length: 17 residues. Germline values: CDR1 KGHSH, CDR2 LQKENI. Germline trimming cut 6 bases from V and 5 bases from J; bases unmatched to any gene: 15. The DNA of the CDR3 is TGTGCCAGCTCCACCACTGGGACAGGTCCACCTGATCAGCCCCAGCATTTT. It is translated as CASSTTGTGPPDQPQHF.

The chain has TRBV24-1 and TRBJ2-3; D possibly matches TRBD1 or TRBD2 (5 bases each). The germline CDR1 and CDR2 sequences are KGHDR and SFDVKD. V was clipped by 1 base and J by 6 bases, with 16 bases between them. CDR3 length: 16 amino acids. The DNA for the CDR3 is TGTGCCACCAGTGATTTCGGGACGGCAGATAAGGATACGCAGTATTTT. It specifies CATSDFGTADKDTQYF.

This chain connects TRBV10-3 to TRBJ1-3; D is unclear. Between the trimmed V and J ends, which lost 10 bases and 4 bases, there was a span of 8 bases. The CDR3 totals 11 residues. Germline V lookup: CDR1 ENHRY, CDR2 SYGVKD. The CDR3 sequence: CATLEGNTIYF. Written as DNA, the CDR3 is TGTGCCACGCTAGAGGGAAACACCATATATTTT.